This T cell receptor (beta chain) came from a study of blood T cells in healthy people across ages. This clonotype was seen a handful of times. Its antigen is unidentified. Using a J-beta primer mix together with a sample-barcoded 5' primer, a second PCR was run for about 6 to 11 cycles. TCRdb reprocessed the 5' RACE reads with MiXCR, giving one entry per CDR3 protein. The table shows approximately 2,000,000 distinct CDR3 sequences, with roughly 43% occurring only once. The study, taken as a whole, reports: Whereas aged donors had fewer naive CD4+ cells, long-lived donors had more of them and higher diversity.

Trimming removed 1 base from V and 3 bases from J; junction bases left unmatched: 4. Looked up from germline, CDR1 is SGHRS and CDR2 is YFSETQ. CDR3 length equals 15 residues. V gene TRBV5-1 combines with J gene TRBJ1-2; 9 nucleotides match TRBD1. This TCR was recovered from a human donor in good health. The sample consisted of blood. The CDR3 DNA sequence: TGCGCCAGCAGCTTGTCGAGGACAGGGGACTATGGCTACACCTTC. Translation gives CASSLSRTGDYGYTF.